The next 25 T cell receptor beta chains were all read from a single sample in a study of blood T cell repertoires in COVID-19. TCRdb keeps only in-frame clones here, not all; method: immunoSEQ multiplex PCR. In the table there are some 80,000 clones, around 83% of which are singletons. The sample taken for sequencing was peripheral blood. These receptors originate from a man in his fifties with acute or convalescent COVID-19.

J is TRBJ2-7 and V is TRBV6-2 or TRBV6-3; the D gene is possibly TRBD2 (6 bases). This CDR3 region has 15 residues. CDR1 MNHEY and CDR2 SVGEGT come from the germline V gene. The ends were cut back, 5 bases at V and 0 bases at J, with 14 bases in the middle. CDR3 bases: TGTGCCAGCAGTCCGAGCGGGTTCAGCTCCTACGAGCAGTACTTC. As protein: CASSPSGFSSYEQYF.

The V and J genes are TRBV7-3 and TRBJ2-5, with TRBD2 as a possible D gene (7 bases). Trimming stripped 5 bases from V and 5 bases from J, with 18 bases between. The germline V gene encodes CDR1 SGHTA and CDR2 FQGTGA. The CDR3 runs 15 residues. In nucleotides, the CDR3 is TGTGCCAGCAGCCCCCAGGGCGGGGGCGGTGAGACCCAGTACTTC. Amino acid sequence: CASSPQGGGGETQYF.

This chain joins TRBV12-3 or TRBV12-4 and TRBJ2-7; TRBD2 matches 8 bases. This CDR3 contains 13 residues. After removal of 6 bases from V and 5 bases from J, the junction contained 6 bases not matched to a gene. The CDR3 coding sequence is TGTGCCAGCAGCCCCGGACTAGCTGACGAGCAGTACTTC. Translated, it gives CASSPGLADEQYF.

The CDR3, as DNA: TGTGCCAGTTTCTCAGGCTACGAGCAGTACTTC. Translating gives CASFSGYEQYF. This sequence joins TRBV19 and TRBJ2-7; D is unclear. The V and J ends lost 8 bases and 3 bases respectively, with 8 bases between them. Germline V gene sequence: CDR1 LNHDA, CDR2 SQIVND (reference sequence). The CDR3 loop spans 11 amino acids.

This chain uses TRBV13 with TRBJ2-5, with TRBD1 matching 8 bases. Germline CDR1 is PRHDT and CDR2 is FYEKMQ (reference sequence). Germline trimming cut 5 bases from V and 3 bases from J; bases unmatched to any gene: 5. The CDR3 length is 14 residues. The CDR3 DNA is TGTGCCAGCAGCCCCCAGGGGGCGAAAGAGACCCAGTACTTC. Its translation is CASSPQGAKETQYF.

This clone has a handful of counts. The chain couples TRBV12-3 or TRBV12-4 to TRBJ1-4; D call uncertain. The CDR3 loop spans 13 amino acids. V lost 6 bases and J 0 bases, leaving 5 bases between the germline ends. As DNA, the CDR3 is TGTGCCAGCAGCCTAGCAACTAATGAAAAACTGTTTTTT. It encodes CASSLATNEKLFF.

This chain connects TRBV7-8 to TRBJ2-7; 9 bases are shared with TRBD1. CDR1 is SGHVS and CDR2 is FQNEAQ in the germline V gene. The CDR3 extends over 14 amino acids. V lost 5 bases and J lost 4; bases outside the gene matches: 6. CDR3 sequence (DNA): TGTGCCAGCAGCAGAGTGGGACAGGGTTACGAGCAGTACTTC. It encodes CASSRVGQGYEQYF.

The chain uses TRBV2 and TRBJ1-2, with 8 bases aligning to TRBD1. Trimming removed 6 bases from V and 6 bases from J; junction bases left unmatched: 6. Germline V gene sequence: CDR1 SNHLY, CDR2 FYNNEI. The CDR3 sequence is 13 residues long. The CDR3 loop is CASRMTGANGYTF. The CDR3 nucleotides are TGTGCCAGCAGGATGACAGGGGCGAATGGCTACACCTTC.

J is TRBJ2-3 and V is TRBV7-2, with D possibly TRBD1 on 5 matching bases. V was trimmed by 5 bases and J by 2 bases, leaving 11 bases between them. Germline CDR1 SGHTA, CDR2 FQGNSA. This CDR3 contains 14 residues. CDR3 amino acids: CASSIQVTTDTQYF. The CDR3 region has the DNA TGTGCCAGCAGCATACAGGTTACCACAGATACGCAGTATTTT. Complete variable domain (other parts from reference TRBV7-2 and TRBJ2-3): GAGVSQSPSNKVTEKGKDVELRCDPISGHTALYWYRQSLGQGLEFLIYFQGNSAPDKSGLPSDRFSAERTGGSVSTLTIQRTQQEDSAVYLCASSIQVTTDTQYFGPGTRLTVL.

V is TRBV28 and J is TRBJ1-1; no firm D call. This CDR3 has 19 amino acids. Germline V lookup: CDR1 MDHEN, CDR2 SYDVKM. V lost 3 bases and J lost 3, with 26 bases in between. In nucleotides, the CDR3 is TGTGCCAGCAGTTTCTCTTCCTACAGACATGGTTTAGAGTACACTGAAGCTTTCTTT. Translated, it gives CASSFSSYRHGLEYTEAFF.

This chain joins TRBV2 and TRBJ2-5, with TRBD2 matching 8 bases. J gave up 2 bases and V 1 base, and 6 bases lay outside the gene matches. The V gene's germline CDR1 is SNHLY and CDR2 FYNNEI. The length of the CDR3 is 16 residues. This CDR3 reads CASSEERREEQETQYF. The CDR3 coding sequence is TGTGCCAGCAGTGAAGAACGGCGGGAGGAACAAGAGACCCAGTACTTC. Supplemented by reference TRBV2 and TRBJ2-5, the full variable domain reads EPEVTQTPSHQVTQMGQEVILRCVPISNHLYFYWYRQILGQKVEFLVSFYNNEISEKSEIFDDQFSVERPDGSNFTLKIRSTKLEDSAMYFCASSEERREEQETQYFGPGTRLLVL.

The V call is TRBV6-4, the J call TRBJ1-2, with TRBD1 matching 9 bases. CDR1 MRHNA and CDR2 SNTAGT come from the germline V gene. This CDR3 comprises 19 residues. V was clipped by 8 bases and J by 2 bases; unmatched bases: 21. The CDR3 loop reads CASPRTGVSPPNPNYGYTF. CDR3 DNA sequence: TGTGCCAGCCCTCGGACAGGGGTTAGCCCCCCAAATCCAAACTATGGCTACACCTTC.

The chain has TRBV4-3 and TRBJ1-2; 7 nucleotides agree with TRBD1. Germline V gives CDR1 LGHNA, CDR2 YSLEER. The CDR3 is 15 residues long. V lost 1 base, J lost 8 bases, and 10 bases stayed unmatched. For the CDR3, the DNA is TGCGCCAGCAGCCAAGCGGGGACAGACGGGGTAGGCTACACCTTC. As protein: CASSQAGTDGVGYTF.

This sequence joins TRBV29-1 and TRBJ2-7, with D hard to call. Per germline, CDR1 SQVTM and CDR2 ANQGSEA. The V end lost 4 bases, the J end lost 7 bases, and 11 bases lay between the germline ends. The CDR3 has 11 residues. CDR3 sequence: CSVGQSREQYF. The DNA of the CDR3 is TGCAGCGTTGGACAATCACGGGAGCAGTACTTC.

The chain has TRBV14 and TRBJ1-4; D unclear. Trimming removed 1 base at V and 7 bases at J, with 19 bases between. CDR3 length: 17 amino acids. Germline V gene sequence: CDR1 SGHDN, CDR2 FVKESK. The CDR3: CASSQGHATLVGEKLFF. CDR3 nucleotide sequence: TGTGCCAGCAGCCAAGGTCATGCCACCCTCGTCGGTGAAAAACTGTTTTTT.

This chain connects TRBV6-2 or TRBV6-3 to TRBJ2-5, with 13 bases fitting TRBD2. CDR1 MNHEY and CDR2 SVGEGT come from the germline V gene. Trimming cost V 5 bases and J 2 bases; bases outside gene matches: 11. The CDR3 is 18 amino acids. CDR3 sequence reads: CASSPDIGTSGDQETQYF. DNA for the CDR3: TGTGCCAGCAGTCCAGACATTGGGACTAGCGGGGATCAAGAGACCCAGTACTTC.

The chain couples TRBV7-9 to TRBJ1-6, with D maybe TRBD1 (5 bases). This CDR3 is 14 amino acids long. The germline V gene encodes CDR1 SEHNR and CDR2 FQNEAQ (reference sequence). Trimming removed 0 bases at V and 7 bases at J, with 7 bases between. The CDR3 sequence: CASSLADINSPLHF. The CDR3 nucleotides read TGTGCCAGCAGCTTAGCGGACATAAATTCACCCCTCCACTTT. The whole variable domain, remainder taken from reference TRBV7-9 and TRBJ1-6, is DTGVSQNPRHKITKRGQNVTFRCDPISEHNRLYWYRQTLGQGPEFLTYFQNEAQLEKSRLLSDRFSAERPKGSFSTLEIQRTEQGDSAMYLCASSLADINSPLHFGNGTRLTVT.

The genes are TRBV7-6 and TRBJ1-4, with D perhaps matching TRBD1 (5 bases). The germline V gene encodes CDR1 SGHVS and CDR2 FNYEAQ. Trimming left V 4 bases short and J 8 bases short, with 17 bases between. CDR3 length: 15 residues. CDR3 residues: CASSWEGGAQEKLFF. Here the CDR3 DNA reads TGTGCCAGCAGCTGGGAGGGTGGGGCACAAGAAAAACTGTTTTTT.

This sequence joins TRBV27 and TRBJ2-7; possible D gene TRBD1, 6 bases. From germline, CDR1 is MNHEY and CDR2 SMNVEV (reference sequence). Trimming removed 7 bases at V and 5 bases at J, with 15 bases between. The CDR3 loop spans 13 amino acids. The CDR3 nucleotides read TGTGCCAGCACTGGACACGGACAGCACGAGCAGTACTTC. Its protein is CASTGHGQHEQYF.

This CDR3 is CASSLSESPTGTGNYGYTF. The CDR3 DNA follows: TGTGCCAGCAGCTTATCCGAATCCCCGACCGGGACAGGGAACTATGGCTACACCTTC. V and J are TRBV7-3 and TRBJ1-2; 9 nucleotides align to TRBD1. CDR3 length: 19 residues. Germline CDR1 and CDR2: SGHTA and FQGTGA. V lost 2 bases, J lost 2 bases, and 15 bases stayed unmatched.

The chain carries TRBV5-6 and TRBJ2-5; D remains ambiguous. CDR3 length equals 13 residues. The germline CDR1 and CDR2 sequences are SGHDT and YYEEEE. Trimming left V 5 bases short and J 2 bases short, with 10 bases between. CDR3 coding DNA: TGTGCCAGCAGTAATGACATACAAGAGACCCAGTACTTC. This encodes CASSNDIQETQYF.

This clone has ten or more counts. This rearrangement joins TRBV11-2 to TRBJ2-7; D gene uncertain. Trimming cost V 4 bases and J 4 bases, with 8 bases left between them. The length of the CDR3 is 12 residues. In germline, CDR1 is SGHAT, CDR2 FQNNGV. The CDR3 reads CASSSRVYEQYF. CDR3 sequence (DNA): TGTGCCAGCAGCTCCCGGGTGTACGAGCAGTACTTC.

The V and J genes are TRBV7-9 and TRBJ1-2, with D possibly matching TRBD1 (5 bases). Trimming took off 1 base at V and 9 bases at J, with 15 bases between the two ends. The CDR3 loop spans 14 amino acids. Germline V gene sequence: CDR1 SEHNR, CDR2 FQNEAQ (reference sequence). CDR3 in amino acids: CASSLGSGQHRYTF. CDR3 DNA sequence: TGTGCCAGCAGCTTAGGTTCAGGGCAGCATCGCTACACCTTC.

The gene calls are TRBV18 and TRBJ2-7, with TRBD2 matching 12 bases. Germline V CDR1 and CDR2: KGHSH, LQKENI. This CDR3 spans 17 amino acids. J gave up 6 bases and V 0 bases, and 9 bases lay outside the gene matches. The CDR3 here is CASSPPRTSGTWREQYF. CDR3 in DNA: TGTGCCAGCTCACCACCTCGGACTAGCGGGACCTGGCGCGAGCAGTACTTC.

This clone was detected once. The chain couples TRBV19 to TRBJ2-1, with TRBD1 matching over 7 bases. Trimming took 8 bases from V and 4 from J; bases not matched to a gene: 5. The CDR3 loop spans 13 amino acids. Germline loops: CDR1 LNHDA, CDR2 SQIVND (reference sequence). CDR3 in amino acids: CASRDRLYNEQFF. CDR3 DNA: TGTGCCAGTCGGGACAGATTATACAATGAGCAGTTCTTC.